This T cell receptor (beta chain) was observed in a study of T cells in tuberculosis. Latent tuberculosis screening used tuberculin skin test and IGRA at entry. On average about 100,000 T cells per donor were immunosequenced. Profiled with immunoSEQ multiplex PCR; TCRdb holds only in-frame clones, not every one. The sample holds more than 30,000 clones, less than 95% seen once. Germline CDR1 SGHDT, CDR2 YYEEEE. Trimming took 3 bases from V and 3 from J, leaving 10 bases between them. The CDR3 extends over 14 amino acids. Sequencing input: PBMCs. The chain joins TRBV5-6 to TRBJ2-1; D perhaps matches TRBD2 (6 bases). The receptor's source is a donor between 10 and 35 years old with latent tuberculosis or without tuberculosis infection. The CDR3 here is CASSWGSGYNEQFF. CDR3 bases: TGTGCCAGCAGCTGGGGTAGCGGCTACAATGAGCAGTTCTTC.